Listed below are T cell receptor beta chains from one sample, sequenced in a study of blood T cell repertoires in COVID-19. Using immunoSEQ multiplex PCR, the repertoire was profiled, and TCRdb retains in-frame clones only, with some absent. This repertoire shows about 70,000 clones, roughly 86% found once; its top ten account for less than 1.5%. Sequenced input: peripheral blood. The receptors stem from a man aged 60-69 years with acute or convalescent COVID-19. CDR3s include the opening cysteine and the closing phenylalanine or tryptophan. Each record gives: D gene, clone size, V gene, J gene, CDR3 protein, CDR3 DNA. A D gene is named only where the DNA matches it firmly. Size is omitted from some rows. Given values are once, few, many or a class for expanded clones.

TRBD1	NA	TRBV7-8	TRBJ2-2	CASSFARGLDTGELFF	TGTGCCAGCAGCTTTGCCAGGGGGCTCGACACCGGGGAGCTGTTTTTT
TRBD2	NA	TRBV19	TRBJ2-4	CASTPLGGEGNIQYF	TGTGCCAGTACCCCGCTCGGCGGGGAGGGAAACATTCAGTACTTC
NA	NA	TRBV5-6	TRBJ2-7	CASSVDSTAYEQYF	TGTGCCAGCAGCGTCGACAGTACAGCCTACGAGCAGTACTTC
NA	NA	TRBV2	TRBJ2-7	CASNRRGRKTDEQYF	TGTGCCAGCAATCGAAGGGGCAGGAAGACGGACGAGCAGTACTTC
NA	NA	TRBV5-1	TRBJ2-7	CASRVQVPPFEQYF	TGCGCCAGCAGGGTACAGGTTCCTCCCTTCGAGCAGTACTTC
TRBD1	once	TRBV19	TRBJ2-7	CASSIEMAQGSSYEQYF	TGTGCCAGTAGTATCGAAATGGCACAGGGGAGCTCCTACGAGCAGTACTTC
NA	NA	TRBV18	TRBJ1-2	CASSPTEEGYTF	TGTGCCAGCTCACCCACCGAGGAAGGCTACACCTTC
NA	NA	TRBV5-6	TRBJ2-5	CASSFSGGKETQYF	TGTGCCAGCAGCTTTTCAGGGGGGAAAGAGACCCAGTACTTC
TRBD1	few	TRBV5-6	TRBJ2-6	CASSLVSTGRFSGANVLTF	TGTGCCAGCAGCTTGGTGTCGACAGGGAGATTCTCTGGGGCCAACGTCCTGACTTTC
NA	NA	TRBV5-1	TRBJ1-1	CASSLRTPQQAFF	TGCGCCAGCAGCTTGCGTACACCGCAACAAGCTTTCTTT
NA	NA	TRBV24-1	TRBJ2-1	CATSGRIDSEQFF	TGTGCCACCAGTGGCAGGATTGACAGTGAGCAGTTCTTC
TRBD1	NA	TRBV6-5	TRBJ1-6	CASSYSGQVVNSPLHF	TGTGCCAGCAGTTACTCCGGACAGGTCGTTAATTCACCCCTCCACTTT
TRBD1	NA	TRBV6-1	TRBJ1-2	CASSEASRGLGYGYTF	TGTGCCAGCAGTGAAGCGTCCAGGGGGCTCGGATATGGCTACACCTTC
NA	NA	TRBV21-1	TRBJ1-1	CAISTGVMSEAFF	TGTGCCATTTCGACAGGGGTGATGTCTGAAGCTTTCTTT
NA	NA	TRBV12-3/TRBV12-4	TRBJ1-2	CASSLHGSYGYTF	TGTGCCAGCAGTTTACACGGGTCCTATGGCTACACCTTC
NA	few	TRBV7-2	TRBJ2-1	CASSPYGRAANEQFF	TGTGCCAGCAGCCCTTATGGTCGAGCGGCCAATGAGCAGTTCTTC
NA	NA	TRBV20-1	TRBJ1-2	CSASNRAGGYTF	TGCAGTGCTAGTAACAGGGCTGGAGGCTACACCTTC
TRBD2	NA	TRBV13	TRBJ2-2	CASSLGLAGANTGELFF	TGTGCCAGCAGCTTAGGGCTAGCGGGGGCCAACACCGGGGAGCTGTTTTTT
TRBD1	NA	TRBV5-1	TRBJ2-5	CASSLGQGETQYF	TGCGCCAGCAGCTTGGGACAGGGCGAGACCCAGTACTTC
NA	NA	TRBV7-8	TRBJ2-2	CASSLDPGANTGELFF	TGTGCCAGCAGCTTAGACCCAGGGGCGAACACCGGGGAGCTGTTTTTT
NA	NA	TRBV5-4	TRBJ1-1	CASSFGGDTEAFF	TGTGCCAGCAGCTTTGGAGGGGACACTGAAGCTTTCTTT
TRBD2	once	TRBV9	TRBJ2-1	CASSVAWTSVGDGQFF	TGTGCCAGCAGCGTAGCTTGGACTAGCGTTGGGGATGGGCAGTTCTTC
TRBD1	NA	TRBV6-6	TRBJ1-3	CASSPDRGTGNTIYF	TGTGCCAGCAGTCCTGACAGGGGGACAGGAAACACCATATATTTT
TRBD2	NA	TRBV6-5	TRBJ2-1	CASRNRGGLGNEQFF	TGTGCCAGCAGAAATCGGGGGGGCCTCGGCAATGAGCAGTTCTTC
NA	NA	TRBV6-5	TRBJ1-2	CASSNRAGYTF	TGTGCCAGCAGTAACAGGGCTGGCTACACCTTC
NA	NA	TRBV3-1/TRBV3-2	TRBJ1-1	CASSRRTAINTEAFF	TGTGCCAGCAGTCGGAGGACGGCGATCAACACTGAAGCTTTCTTT
TRBD2	NA	TRBV9	TRBJ2-7	CASSVSGGRALYEQYF	TGTGCCAGCAGCGTATCGGGGGGACGAGCTCTCTACGAGCAGTACTTC
NA	NA	TRBV18	TRBJ1-1	CASSGYGGLNSEAFF	TGTGCCAGCTCAGGCTATGGAGGGCTGAACTCTGAAGCTTTCTTT
NA	NA	TRBV5-1	TRBJ2-5	CASSLGRRGQETQYF	TGCGCCAGCAGCTTGGGCCGCAGGGGACAAGAGACCCAGTACTTC
NA	NA	TRBV20-1	TRBJ2-5	CSASWQGQETQYF	TGCAGTGCTAGTTGGCAGGGCCAAGAGACCCAGTACTTC
TRBD2	NA	TRBV6-1	TRBJ2-3	CASSDLAGGGDTQYF	TGTGCCAGCAGTGACCTAGCGGGGGGTGGAGATACGCAGTATTTT
NA	NA	TRBV7-6	TRBJ2-2	CASSLEAGSYTGELFF	TGTGCCAGCAGCTTAGAGGCAGGAAGTTACACCGGGGAGCTGTTTTTT